The text below deals with one TCR beta chain. This specimen belongs to a study of cytomegalovirus exposure and HLA in healthy donors. V shed 5 bases and J shed 3 bases, with 11 bases lying between them. Germline V gene data show CDR1 as MNHEY and CDR2 as SMNVEV (reference sequence). CDR3 length equals 13 residues. The study ran its PCR with 60 Vbeta and 13 Jbeta primers. Repertoires were generated with immunoSEQ multiplex PCR, while TCRdb's copy carries only in-frame clones and drops some. The sample records 250,000 to 350,000 clones, 86% being singletons. The V gene is TRBV27, the J gene TRBJ2-7; maybe TRBD1 (6 bases). This TCR was recovered from a man aged 35-49 years in good health and CMV-seropositive. Sequenced: PBMCs. The CDR3 region is CASSASQGYEQYF. Here the CDR3 DNA reads TGTGCCAGCAGTGCGTCACAGGGCTACGAGCAGTACTTC.